This is a list of T cell receptor beta chains from one sample in a study of long-term antiretroviral therapy in people with HIV. TCRdb keeps only in-frame clones here, not all; method: immunoSEQ multiplex PCR. This table has about 37,000 clones, 83% appearing once. The sequencing here drew on unsorted PBMCs, taken 1 year after starting antiretroviral therapy. These receptors came from a man aged 18 to 35 with HIV. CDR3s include the opening cysteine and the closing phenylalanine or tryptophan. The order of the fields is D gene, clone size, V gene, J gene, CDR3 protein, CDR3 DNA. The D gene is left open where the match is weak. Size is omitted from some rows. Given values are once, few, many or a class for expanded clones.

D: .; size: .; V: TRBV7-9; J: TRBJ1-4; CDR3: CASSFRELNEKLFF; DNA: TGTGCCAGCAGCTTCCGGGAGCTTAATGAAAAACTGTTTTTT
D: TRBD2; size: .; V: TRBV27; J: TRBJ2-1; CDR3: CASSLSIARVSSGGSYNEQFF; DNA: TGTGCCAGCAGTTTATCGATAGCTCGGGTGTCTAGCGGGGGGTCCTACAATGAGCAGTTCTTC
D: TRBD1; size: .; V: TRBV18; J: TRBJ2-1; CDR3: CASSPDRVQGEGEFF; DNA: TGTGCCAGCTCTCCCGACAGGGTTCAGGGAGAAGGGGAGTTCTTC
D: TRBD1; size: few; V: TRBV9; J: TRBJ1-2; CDR3: CASSEGQVGTYGYTF; DNA: TGTGCCAGCAGCGAGGGACAGGTGGGGACTTATGGCTACACCTTC
D: TRBD1; size: .; V: TRBV5-4; J: TRBJ1-1; CDR3: CASSSLQGLNTEAFF; DNA: TGTGCCAGCAGCTCGCTACAGGGGTTGAACACTGAAGCTTTCTTT
D: .; size: few; V: TRBV27; J: TRBJ1-6; CDR3: CASQGLGSPLHF; DNA: TGTGCCAGCCAAGGGCTGGGATCACCCCTCCACTTT
D: .; size: .; V: TRBV5-5; J: TRBJ1-1; CDR3: CASSFPPREAFF; DNA: TGTGCCAGCAGCTTCCCCCCACGGGAAGCTTTCTTT
D: .; size: .; V: TRBV9; J: TRBJ2-2; CDR3: CASSVQEPRSGELFF; DNA: TGTGCCAGCAGCGTACAAGAGCCTAGGTCTGGGGAGCTGTTTTTT
D: TRBD1; size: .; V: TRBV5-1; J: TRBJ2-2; CDR3: CASNLGTGLYTGELFF; DNA: TGCGCCAGCAACCTCGGGACAGGGCTTTACACCGGGGAGCTGTTTTTT
D: TRBD2; size: .; V: TRBV11-2; J: TRBJ2-1; CDR3: CASSLGAGGWDEQFF; DNA: TGTGCCAGCAGCTTAGGGGCGGGAGGATGGGATGAGCAGTTCTTC
D: .; size: .; V: TRBV5-4; J: TRBJ2-7; CDR3: CASSLVGATGYEQYF; DNA: TGTGCCAGCAGCTTGGTTGGGGCAACGGGCTACGAGCAGTACTTC
D: TRBD1; size: .; V: TRBV16; J: TRBJ2-1; CDR3: CASSQSGTGPYNEQFF; DNA: TGTGCCAGCAGCCAGTCCGGGACAGGGCCCTACAATGAGCAGTTCTTC
D: TRBD2; size: .; V: TRBV19; J: TRBJ2-1; CDR3: CASSPRRSGVTYNEQFF; DNA: TGTGCCAGTAGTCCCAGGAGGAGCGGGGTCACCTACAATGAGCAGTTCTTC
D: TRBD1; size: .; V: TRBV6-5; J: TRBJ1-2; CDR3: CASSYSGDSPNYGYTF; DNA: TGTGCCAGCAGTTACTCGGGGGACAGCCCTAACTATGGCTACACCTTC
D: .; size: .; V: TRBV4-3; J: TRBJ1-1; CDR3: CASSRQAGTEAFF; DNA: TGCGCCAGCAGCCGGCAGGCCGGGACTGAAGCTTTCTTT
D: .; size: .; V: TRBV7-9; J: TRBJ1-3; CDR3: CASSLSGNTIYF; DNA: TGTGCCAGCAGCTTATCTGGAAACACCATATATTTT
D: .; size: .; V: TRBV25-1; J: TRBJ1-1; CDR3: CASSESGAENTEAFF; DNA: TGTGCCAGCAGTGAATCGGGGGCCGAGAACACTGAAGCTTTCTTT
D: .; size: .; V: TRBV27; J: TRBJ2-1; CDR3: CASSLEPGVEEQFF; DNA: TGTGCCAGCAGTTTAGAACCGGGGGTGGAGGAGCAGTTCTTC
D: .; size: once; V: TRBV27; J: TRBJ1-2; CDR3: CASSSPDRNYGYTF; DNA: TGTGCCAGCAGTTCACCCGACAGGAACTATGGCTACACCTTC
D: .; size: .; V: TRBV6-5; J: TRBJ2-7; CDR3: CASSLRGGEQYF; DNA: TGTGCCAGCAGTCTCAGGGGAGGCGAGCAGTACTTC
D: TRBD1; size: .; V: TRBV5-6; J: TRBJ2-7; CDR3: CASSQGQGGEQYF; DNA: TGTGCCAGCAGCCAAGGACAGGGGGGCGAGCAGTACTTC
D: .; size: .; V: TRBV7-9; J: TRBJ2-7; CDR3: CASSLVGNYEQYF; DNA: TGTGCCAGCAGCTTAGTGGGGAACTACGAGCAGTACTTC
D: .; size: .; V: TRBV6-5; J: TRBJ1-1; CDR3: CASSLDRSYTEAFF; DNA: TGTGCCAGCAGTCTTGACAGGTCCTACACTGAAGCTTTCTTT
D: TRBD1; size: .; V: TRBV7-9; J: TRBJ1-4; CDR3: CASSATRDRGFATNEKLFF; DNA: TGTGCCAGCAGCGCTACCCGGGACAGGGGTTTCGCAACTAATGAAAAACTGTTTTTT
D: TRBD1; size: .; V: TRBV28; J: TRBJ1-6; CDR3: CASSPDRGFNSPLHF; DNA: TGTGCCAGCAGTCCGGACAGGGGTTTTAATTCACCCCTCCACTTT
D: .; size: .; V: TRBV6-5; J: TRBJ1-2; CDR3: CASSPQERDGYTF; DNA: TGTGCCAGCAGTCCCCAAGAGAGGGACGGCTACACCTTC
D: .; size: .; V: TRBV5-5; J: TRBJ1-1; CDR3: CASSHKTGAEAFF; DNA: TGTGCCAGCAGCCATAAGACAGGTGCTGAAGCTTTCTTT
D: TRBD2; size: .; V: TRBV19; J: TRBJ2-1; CDR3: CASSLAGPLTSYNEQFF; DNA: TGTGCCAGTAGTCTAGCGGGACCACTCACGTCCTACAATGAGCAGTTCTTC
D: .; size: .; V: TRBV27; J: TRBJ2-2; CDR3: CASSFPGNTGELFF; DNA: TGTGCCAGCAGTTTCCCGGGGAACACCGGGGAGCTGTTTTTT
D: .; size: .; V: TRBV27; J: TRBJ2-7; CDR3: CASSLSGGSEQYF; DNA: TGTGCCAGCAGTTTATCCGGGGGATCCGAGCAGTACTTC
D: .; size: .; V: TRBV7-9; J: TRBJ1-1; CDR3: CATSTEAFF; DNA: TGTGCCACCTCCACGGAAGCTTTCTTT
D: .; size: .; V: TRBV4-3; J: TRBJ2-1; CDR3: CASSQDLRYEQFF; DNA: TGCGCCAGCAGCCAAGATTTGCGATACGAGCAGTTCTTC
D: .; size: .; V: TRBV11-2; J: TRBJ2-7; CDR3: CASRKPGSNKRDEQYF; DNA: TGTGCCAGCAGAAAACCGGGGTCCAATAAACGCGACGAGCAGTACTTC
D: .; size: .; V: TRBV27; J: TRBJ2-7; CDR3: CFVGYEQYF; DNA: TGTTTCGTTGGCTACGAGCAGTACTTC
D: TRBD1; size: .; V: TRBV7-2; J: TRBJ1-1; CDR3: CASRRDRTNTEAFF; DNA: TGTGCCAGCAGACGGGACAGAACGAACACTGAAGCTTTCTTT
D: TRBD2; size: .; V: TRBV15; J: TRBJ2-3; CDR3: CATSRDRGGGAVDTQYF; DNA: TGTGCCACCAGCAGAGATCGGGGCGGGGGGGCGGTAGATACGCAGTATTTT
D: .; size: .; V: TRBV19; J: TRBJ1-3; CDR3: CASSGGNAGTIYF; DNA: TGTGCCAGTAGTGGGGGGAATGCTGGCACCATATATTTT
D: .; size: .; V: TRBV7-8; J: TRBJ1-2; CDR3: CASSLVGRGGYTF; DNA: TGTGCCAGCAGCTTAGTAGGGAGAGGCGGCTACACCTTC
D: TRBD1; size: once; V: TRBV4-1; J: TRBJ2-5; CDR3: CASSQVDRQETQYF; DNA: TGCGCCAGCAGCCAAGTGGACAGGCAAGAGACCCAGTACTTC
D: .; size: .; V: TRBV21-1; J: TRBJ1-1; CDR3: CAPSTHGSTEAFF; DNA: TGTGCCCCCTCCACCCATGGAAGCACTGAAGCTTTCTTT
D: .; size: .; V: TRBV9; J: TRBJ1-1; CDR3: CASSVAGQMRAVNTEAFF; DNA: TGTGCCAGCAGCGTAGCGGGGCAGATGAGGGCAGTGAACACTGAAGCTTTCTTT
D: .; size: .; V: TRBV6-5; J: TRBJ2-3; CDR3: CASSYSWAASTDTQYF; DNA: TGTGCCAGCAGTTACTCTTGGGCAGCTAGCACAGATACGCAGTATTTT
D: TRBD1; size: .; V: TRBV28; J: TRBJ2-7; CDR3: CASSSAGGQGGYEQYF; DNA: TGTGCCAGCAGTTCCGCAGGGGGACAGGGTGGCTACGAGCAGTACTTC
D: TRBD1; size: .; V: TRBV27; J: TRBJ2-3; CDR3: CASSLMMDRGQEDTQYF; DNA: TGTGCCAGCAGTTTAATGATGGACAGGGGGCAGGAGGATACGCAGTATTTT